This T cell receptor beta chain came from a study of blood T cell repertoires in COVID-19. Study details: The cDNA or gDNA used as material had been derived from T cells, B-cell-depleted T cells, or PBMCs.

Trimming left V 4 bases short and J 0 bases short, with 16 bases between. The CDR3 is 16 amino acids. CDR1 and CDR2 (germline): SGHKS, YYEKEE (reference sequence). Study processing details: Cell counts per sample came from amplifying reference gene primers. The assay was immunoSEQ multiplex PCR, and TCRdb's table has in-frame clones only and misses some. D and trimming were read from the DNA, whereas the V and J calls and clone size are those reported in that table. The sample carries approximately 210,000 clones, 89% recorded once. This chain uses TRBV5-5 with TRBJ1-1, with D maybe TRBD1 (6 bases). The sequencing sample was made of peripheral blood. The TCR originated in a woman between 35 and 50 years old with acute or convalescent COVID-19. CDR3 DNA: TGTGCCAGCAGCCTAGCTCCCGGGACACTGAACACTGAAGCTTTCTTT. As protein: CASSLAPGTLNTEAFF.